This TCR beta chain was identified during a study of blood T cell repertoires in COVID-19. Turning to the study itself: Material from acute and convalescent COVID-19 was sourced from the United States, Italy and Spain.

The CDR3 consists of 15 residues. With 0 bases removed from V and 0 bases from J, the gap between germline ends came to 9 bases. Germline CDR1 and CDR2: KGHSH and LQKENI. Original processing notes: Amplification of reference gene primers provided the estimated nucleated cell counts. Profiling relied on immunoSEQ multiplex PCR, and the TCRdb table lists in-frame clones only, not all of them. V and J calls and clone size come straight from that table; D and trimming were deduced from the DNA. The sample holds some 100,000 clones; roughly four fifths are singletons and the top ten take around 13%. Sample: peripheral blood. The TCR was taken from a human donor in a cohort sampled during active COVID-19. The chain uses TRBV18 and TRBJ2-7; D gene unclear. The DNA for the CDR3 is TGTGCCAGCTCACCACCGGCGGTAAGCTCCTACGAGCAGTACTTC. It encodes CASSPPAVSSYEQYF.